This T cell receptor beta chain was observed in a study of siplizumab effects on memory and regulatory T cells. Every sample had approximately 10^5 of its TCR templates assayed. Libraries were prepared by immunoSEQ multiplex PCR; TCRdb keeps only in-frame clonotypes and omits some of them. The data hold 65,000 to 90,000 clones, with 93% observed a single time. The sequencing input was CD8+ T cells sorted from blood. The TCR was taken from a human donor in good health.

The CDR3 loop is CASSPEGFGESTEAFF. Written as DNA, the CDR3 is TGTGCCAGCTCACCTGAGGGGTTTGGGGAGAGCACTGAAGCTTTCTTT. The chain is built from TRBV18 and TRBJ1-1, with D perhaps TRBD1 (5 bases). Germline CDR1 is KGHSH and CDR2 is LQKENI. This CDR3 is built from 16 residues. The ends were cut back, 3 bases at V and 4 bases at J, with 18 bases in the middle. The entire variable domain, with the rest obtained from reference TRBV18 and TRBJ1-1, is as follows: NAGVMQNPRHLVRRRGQEARLRCSPMKGHSHVYWYRQLPEEGLKFMVYLQKENIIDESGMPKERFSAEFPKEGPSILRIQQVVRGDSAAYFCASSPEGFGESTEAFFGQGTRLTVV.